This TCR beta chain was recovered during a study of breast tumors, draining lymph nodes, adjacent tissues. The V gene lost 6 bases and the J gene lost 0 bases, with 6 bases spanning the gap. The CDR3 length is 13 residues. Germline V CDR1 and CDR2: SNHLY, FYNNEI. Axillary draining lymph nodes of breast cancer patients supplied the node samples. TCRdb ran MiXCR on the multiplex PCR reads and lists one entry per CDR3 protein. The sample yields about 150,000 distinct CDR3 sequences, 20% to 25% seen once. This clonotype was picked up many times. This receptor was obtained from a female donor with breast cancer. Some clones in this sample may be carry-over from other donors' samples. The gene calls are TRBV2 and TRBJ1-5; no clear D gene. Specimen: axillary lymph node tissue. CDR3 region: CASRHDSNQPQHF. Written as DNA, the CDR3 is TGTGCCAGCAGGCACGATAGCAATCAGCCCCAGCATTTT.